These T cell receptor beta chains were read from a single sample in a study of T cell responses to AZD1222 COVID-19 vaccine. Here immunoSEQ multiplex PCR was the method, and the copy in TCRdb shows in-frame clones only, minus some. The repertoire consists of some 150,000 clones, with 85% to 95% occurring once and the leading ten covering over 7.5%. This material consisted of peripheral blood, taken on day 0 of AZD1222 vaccination. The receptors come from an adult in good health. Both conserved end residues are trimmed from each CDR3.

cdr3_aa: ASSRDRENYGYT
v_call: TRBV18
j_call: TRBJ1-2

cdr3_aa: ASSQDRGGGRAF
v_call: TRBV4-2
j_call: TRBJ1-1

cdr3_aa: ASSEAGGFNEQF
v_call: TRBV6-4
j_call: TRBJ2-1

cdr3_aa: SVRPLSGYT
v_call: TRBV29-1
j_call: TRBJ1-2

cdr3_aa: AISGSNSPLH
v_call: TRBV10-3
j_call: TRBJ1-6

cdr3_aa: ASSLRLAGLQETQY
v_call: TRBV3-1/TRBV3-2
j_call: TRBJ2-5

cdr3_aa: ASSLRVWEGYT
v_call: TRBV3-1/TRBV3-2
j_call: TRBJ1-2

cdr3_aa: ASSPGGPNEGQPQH
v_call: TRBV27
j_call: TRBJ1-5

cdr3_aa: SASWGQENEKLF
v_call: TRBV20-1
j_call: TRBJ1-4

cdr3_aa: AWSRTQGAGDYGYT
v_call: TRBV30
j_call: TRBJ1-2

cdr3_aa: ASSSHRTGGYT
v_call: TRBV6-2/TRBV6-3
j_call: TRBJ1-2

cdr3_aa: ASSKVRGGAERTGANVLT
v_call: TRBV21-1
j_call: TRBJ2-6

cdr3_aa: ASSEAGTGIDEQY
v_call: TRBV6-1
j_call: TRBJ2-7

cdr3_aa: ASSQGASPMIAEAF
v_call: TRBV4-1
j_call: TRBJ1-1

cdr3_aa: ASSQEPASRSTDTQY
v_call: TRBV3-1/TRBV3-2
j_call: TRBJ2-3